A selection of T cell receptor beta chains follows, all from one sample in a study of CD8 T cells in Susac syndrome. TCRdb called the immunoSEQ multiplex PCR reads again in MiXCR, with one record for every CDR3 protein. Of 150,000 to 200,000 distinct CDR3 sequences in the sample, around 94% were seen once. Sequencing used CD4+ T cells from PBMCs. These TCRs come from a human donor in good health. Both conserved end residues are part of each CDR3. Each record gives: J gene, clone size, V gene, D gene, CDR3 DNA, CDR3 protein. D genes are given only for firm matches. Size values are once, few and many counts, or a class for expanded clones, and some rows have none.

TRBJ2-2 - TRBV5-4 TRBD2 TGTGCAGCGGGGCTAGCGGGGATCGGGGAGCTGTTTTTT CAAGLAGIGELFF
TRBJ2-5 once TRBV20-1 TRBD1 TGCAGTGCTAGAGAGCCGAGGACAGGACAAGAGACCCAGTACTTC CSAREPRTGQETQYF
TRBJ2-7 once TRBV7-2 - TGTGCCAGCAGCTTAAAGGCTGGGAACCACGAGCAGTACTTC CASSLKAGNHEQYF
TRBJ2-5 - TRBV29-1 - TGCAGCTCAGGCGGGGATGAGACCCAGTACTTC CSSGGDETQYF
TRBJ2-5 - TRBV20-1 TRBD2 TGCAGTGTTAAGCGGGGGGGGTACCAAGAGACCCAGTACTTC CSVKRGGYQETQYF
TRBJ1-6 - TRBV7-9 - TGTGCCAGCAGCCCGCAGGGATATAATTCACCCCTCCACTTT CASSPQGYNSPLHF
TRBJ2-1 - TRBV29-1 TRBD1 TGCAGCGTTCCCAACAGGGGGCGCCAGATTGAGCAGTTCTTC CSVPNRGRQIEQFF
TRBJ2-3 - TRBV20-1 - TGCAGTGCTAGCGGGGATAAGGCAGACACAGATACGCAGTATTTT CSASGDKADTDTQYF
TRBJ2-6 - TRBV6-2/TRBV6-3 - TGTGCCAGCAGAACAAGTGGGGCCAACGTCCTGACTTTC CASRTSGANVLTF
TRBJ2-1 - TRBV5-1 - TGCGCCAGCAGCTTGGGTTCGGGGCCCAATTCGCTCGATGAGCAGTTCTTC CASSLGSGPNSLDEQFF
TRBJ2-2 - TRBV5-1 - TGCGCCAGCAGCTTGGAGACAGAGGGCTCCGGGGAGCTGTTTTTT CASSLETEGSGELFF
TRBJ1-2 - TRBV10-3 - TGTGCCATCAGTGGACCTAACCGCGGTGGCTACACCTTC CAISGPNRGGYTF
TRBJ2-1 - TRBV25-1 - TGTGCCAGCAGAGGGAACCTATACAATGAGCAGTTCTTC CASRGNLYNEQFF
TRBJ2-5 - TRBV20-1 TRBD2 TGCAGTGCTACAAGGGACTATGGGGAGACCCAGTACTTC CSATRDYGETQYF
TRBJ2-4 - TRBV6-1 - TGTGCCAGCAGTGAAAGTGGGGCCCAAAACATTCAGTACTTC CASSESGAQNIQYF
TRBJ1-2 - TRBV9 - TGTGCCAGCACCCCCGTCCCGGTAGCTAACTATGGCTACACCTTC CASTPVPVANYGYTF